This T cell receptor beta chain was identified during a study of blood T cell repertoires in COVID-19. Study-wide context: The cDNA or gDNA used as material had been derived from T cells, B-cell-depleted T cells, or PBMCs.

In the source study's methods: Amplified reference gene primers provided the basis for estimating nucleated cell counts. This table comes from immunoSEQ multiplex PCR, and its TCRdb copy is limited to in-frame clones, with some not included. The V and J calls and clone size were taken over from that table, and D and trimming were inferred from the DNA. The sample consists of fewer than 200,000 clones, about three quarters of them appearing once. Per the germline V gene, CDR1 is SGHRS and CDR2 is YFSETQ. The length of the CDR3 is 13 residues. V lost 4 bases, J lost 5 bases, and 5 bases stayed unmatched.

The sample was peripheral blood. This sequence was found in a woman aged 45-59 years with active or convalescent COVID-19. The V call is TRBV5-1, the J call TRBJ2-5; 7 bases match TRBD1. For the CDR3, the DNA is TGCGCCAGCAGCATACAGGGGTCGGAGACCCAGTACTTC. Its protein product is CASSIQGSETQYF. Looking up the rest from reference TRBV5-1 and TRBJ2-5 gives the full variable domain: KAGVTQTPRYLIKTRGQQVTLSCSPISGHRSVSWYQQTPGQGLQFLFEYFSETQRNKGNFPGRFSGRQFSNSRSEMNVSTLELGDSALYLCASSIQGSETQYFGPGTRLLVL.